This T cell receptor (beta chain) was sequenced in a study of blood T cell repertoires in COVID-19. On the study more broadly: Acute and convalescent COVID-19 samples came from the United States, Italy and Spain.

The CDR3 contains 16 residues. With V trimmed by 1 base and J by 6 bases, 8 bases remained unmatched. Germline V gene lookup returns CDR1 SGHNT and CDR2 YENEEA. Original processing notes: Estimation of nucleated cell counts relied on the amplification of reference gene primers. The repertoire was sequenced with immunoSEQ multiplex PCR; TCRdb's copy has only in-frame clones and lacks some. V and J calls and clone size are given by that table; D and trimming were obtained from the DNA. Here the sample spans approximately 170,000 clones, about nine tenths being singletons. Sequencing was carried out using peripheral blood. This chain connects TRBV11-3 to TRBJ2-1; 8 bases align to TRBD2. The origin of this receptor is an older woman with COVID-19, enrolled during active disease. The CDR3 DNA sequence: TGTGCCAGCAGCTTAGTAGCGAGCGGGAGATTCAATGAGCAGTTCTTC. Residues: CASSLVASGRFNEQFF.